This TCR beta chain was identified in a study of technical replicates of blood from a few donors. The CDR3 extends over 16 amino acids. Germline CDR1 is SEHNR and CDR2 is FQNEAQ (reference sequence). V was clipped by 1 base and J by 4 bases, with 16 bases between them. Assay used: immunoSEQ multiplex PCR; TCRdb lists only in-frame clones, some missing. Altogether some 77,000 clones are present, about 91% being singletons, with the ten largest covering approximately 0.41%. This chain uses TRBV7-9 with TRBJ2-5, with D possibly TRBD2 on 6 matching bases. The sample taken for sequencing was T cells isolated from PBMCs. This receptor was taken from a human donor in good health. Here the CDR3 DNA reads TGTGCCAGCAGCTTAGTAGGGACTTCTCAGGGAGAGACCCAGTACTTC. Translated: CASSLVGTSQGETQYF.